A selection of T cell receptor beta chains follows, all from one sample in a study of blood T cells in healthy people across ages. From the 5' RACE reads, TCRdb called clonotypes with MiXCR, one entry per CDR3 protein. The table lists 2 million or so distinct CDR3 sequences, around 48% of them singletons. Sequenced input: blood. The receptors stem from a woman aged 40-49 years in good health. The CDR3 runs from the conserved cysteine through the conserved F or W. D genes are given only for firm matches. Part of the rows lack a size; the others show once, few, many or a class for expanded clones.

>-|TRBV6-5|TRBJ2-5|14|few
TGTGCCAGCAGTTACTACGCCGGTCAAGAGACCCAGTACTTC
CASSYYAGQETQYF
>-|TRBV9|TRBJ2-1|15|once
TGTGCCAGCAGCGCAGAGGACGGTTCCTACAATGAGCAGTTCTTC
CASSAEDGSYNEQFF
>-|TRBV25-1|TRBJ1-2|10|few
TGTGCCAGCAGGCTCTATGGCTACACCTTC
CASRLYGYTF
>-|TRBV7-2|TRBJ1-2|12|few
TGTGCCAGCAGCTTAAGTCGCAGTGCCTCCACCTTC
CASSLSRSASTF
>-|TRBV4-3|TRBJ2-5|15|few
TGCGCCAGCAGCCAAGATTGGCCGGGTGGCGAGACCCAGTACTTC
CASSQDWPGGETQYF
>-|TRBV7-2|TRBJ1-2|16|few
TGTGCCAGCAGCTTATGGGAGACAGAACTTATGCGTGGCTACACCTTC
CASSLWETELMRGYTF
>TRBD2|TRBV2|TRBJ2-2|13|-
TGTGCCAGCGGACTAGTAAAGGGCGGGGAGCTGTTTTTT
CASGLVKGGELFF
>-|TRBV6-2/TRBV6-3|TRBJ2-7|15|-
TGTGCCAGCAGCCCCCGCGGACGGCAAGCCTACGAGCAGTACTTC
CASSPRGRQAYEQYF
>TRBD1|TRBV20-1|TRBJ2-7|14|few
TGCAGTGCTAATTCCGGGACAGGCCTGTACGAGCAGTACTTC
CSANSGTGLYEQYF
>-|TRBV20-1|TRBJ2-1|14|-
TGCAGTGCACCCGACACCCTCTCCTACAATGAGCAGTTCTTC
CSAPDTLSYNEQFF
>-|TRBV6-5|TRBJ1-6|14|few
TGTGCCAGCACCCCGAGCTCCTATAATTCACCCCTCCACTTT
CASTPSSYNSPLHF
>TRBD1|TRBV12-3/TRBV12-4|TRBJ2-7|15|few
TGTGCCAGCAGTCCTACAGGGGTTTCCCCCTACGAGCAGTACTTC
CASSPTGVSPYEQYF
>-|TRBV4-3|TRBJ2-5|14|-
TGCGCCAGCAGCCAAGTGGAGCTGCAAGAGACCCAGTACTTC
CASSQVELQETQYF
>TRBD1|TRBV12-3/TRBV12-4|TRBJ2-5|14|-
TGTGCCAGCAGAGATGGGACAGTCCAAGAGACCCAGTACTTC
CASRDGTVQETQYF
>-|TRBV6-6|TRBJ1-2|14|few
TGTGCCAGCAGTTACGGGGAGGGGTACTATGGCTACACCTTC
CASSYGEGYYGYTF
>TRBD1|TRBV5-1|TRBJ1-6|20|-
TGCGCCAGCAGCTTGGTTGGCCTAACCGACAGGGGCGCCTATAATTCACCCCTCCACTTT
CASSLVGLTDRGAYNSPLHF
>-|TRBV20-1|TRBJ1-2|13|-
TGCAGTGCTAGGGAAGACAAAAGTTATGGCTACACCTTC
CSAREDKSYGYTF
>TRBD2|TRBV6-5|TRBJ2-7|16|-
TGTGCCAGCAGTTACTCGGGTAGCGGGGGTCCCAATGAGCAGTACTTC
CASSYSGSGGPNEQYF
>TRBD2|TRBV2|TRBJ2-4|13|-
TGTGCCAGTGAAACTAGCGGGACAAACATTCAGTACTTC
CASETSGTNIQYF
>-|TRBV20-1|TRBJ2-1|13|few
TGCAGTGCTCACACCCTCTCCTACAATGAGCAGTTCTTC
CSAHTLSYNEQFF
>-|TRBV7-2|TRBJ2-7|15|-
TGTGCCAGCAGCTGGACAGTACGCTCCTACAATGAGCAGTACTTC
CASSWTVRSYNEQYF
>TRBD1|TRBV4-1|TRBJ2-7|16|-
TGCGCCAGCAGCCAAGGTGAGGACAGGGGTCTAGGCGAGCAGTACTTC
CASSQGEDRGLGEQYF